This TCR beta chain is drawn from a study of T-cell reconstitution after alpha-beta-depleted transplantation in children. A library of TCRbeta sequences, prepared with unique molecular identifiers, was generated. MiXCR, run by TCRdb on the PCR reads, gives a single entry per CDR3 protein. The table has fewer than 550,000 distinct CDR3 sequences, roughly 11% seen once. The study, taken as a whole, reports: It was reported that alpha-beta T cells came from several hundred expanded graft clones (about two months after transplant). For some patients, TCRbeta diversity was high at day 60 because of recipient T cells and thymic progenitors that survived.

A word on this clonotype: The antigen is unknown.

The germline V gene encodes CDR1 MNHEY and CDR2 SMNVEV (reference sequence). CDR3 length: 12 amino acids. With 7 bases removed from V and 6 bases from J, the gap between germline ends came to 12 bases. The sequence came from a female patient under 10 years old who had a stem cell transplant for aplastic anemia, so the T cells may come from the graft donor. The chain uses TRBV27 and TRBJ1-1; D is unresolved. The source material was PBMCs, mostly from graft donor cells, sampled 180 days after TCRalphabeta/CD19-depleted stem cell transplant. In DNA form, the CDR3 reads TGTGCCAGCAAATTCATTGGCGCTGAAGCTTTCTTT. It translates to CASKFIGAEAFF.